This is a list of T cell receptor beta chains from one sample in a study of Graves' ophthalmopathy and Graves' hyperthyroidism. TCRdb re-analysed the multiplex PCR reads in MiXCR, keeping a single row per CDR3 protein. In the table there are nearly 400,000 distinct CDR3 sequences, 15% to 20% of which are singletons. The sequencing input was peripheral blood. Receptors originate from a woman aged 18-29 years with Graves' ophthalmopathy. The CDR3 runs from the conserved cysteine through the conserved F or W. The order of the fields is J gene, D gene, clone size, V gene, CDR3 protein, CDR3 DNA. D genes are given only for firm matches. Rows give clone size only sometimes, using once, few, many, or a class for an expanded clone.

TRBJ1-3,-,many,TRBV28,CASSLRGGEAGNTIYF,TGTGCCAGCAGTTTAAGGGGGGGAGAAGCTGGAAACACCATATATTTT
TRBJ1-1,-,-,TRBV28,CASRNQGYTEAFF,TGTGCCAGCAGGAATCAGGGTTACACTGAAGCTTTCTTT
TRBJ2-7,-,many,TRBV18,CASSTGTVFYEQYF,TGTGCCAGCTCGACCGGGACCGTATTCTACGAGCAGTACTTC
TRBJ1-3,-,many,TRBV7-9,CASSARTSSGNTIYF,TGTGCCAGCAGCGCCCGGACCAGCTCTGGAAACACCATATATTTT
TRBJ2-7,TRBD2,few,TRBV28,CASSPSGLAGKNEQYF,TGTGCCAGCAGTCCCTCCGGACTAGCGGGAAAGAACGAGCAGTACTTC
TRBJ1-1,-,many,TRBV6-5,CASSFRANGVTEAFF,TGTGCCAGCAGTTTCCGGGCGAATGGAGTCACTGAAGCTTTCTTT
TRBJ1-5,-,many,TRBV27,CASSTDAYSNQPQHF,TGTGCCAGCAGTACAGATGCTTATAGCAATCAGCCCCAGCATTTT
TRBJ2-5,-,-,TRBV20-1,CSARAQGPEETQYF,TGCAGTGCTAGGGCGCAGGGGCCGGAAGAGACCCAGTACTTC
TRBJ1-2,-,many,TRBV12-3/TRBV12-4,CASSTDRANYGYTF,TGTGCCAGCAGCACCGACCGAGCTAACTATGGCTACACCTTC
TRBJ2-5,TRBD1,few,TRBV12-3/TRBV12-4,CASSSRTGRLETQYF,TGTGCCAGCAGTTCCAGGACAGGGAGGCTGGAGACCCAGTACTTC
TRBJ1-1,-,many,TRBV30,CAWASENTEAFF,TGTGCCTGGGCTTCCGAAAACACTGAAGCTTTCTTT
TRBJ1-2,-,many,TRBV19,CASRKVYGYTF,TGTGCCAGCAGGAAAGTCTATGGCTACACCTTC
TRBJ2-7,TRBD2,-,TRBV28,CASIERDSYEQYF,TGTGCCAGCATTGAGCGGGACTCCTACGAGCAGTACTTC
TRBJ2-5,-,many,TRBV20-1,CSARDPEGTETQYF,TGCAGTGCTAGAGATCCGGAGGGAACAGAGACCCAGTACTTC
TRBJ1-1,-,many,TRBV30,CAWKVGHTEAFF,TGTGCCTGGAAGGTCGGCCACACTGAAGCTTTCTTT
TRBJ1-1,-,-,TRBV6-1,CASRGQRQAKNTEAFF,TGTGCCAGCAGGGGTCAGAGACAGGCCAAGAACACTGAAGCTTTCTTT
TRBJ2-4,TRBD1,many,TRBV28,CASNLQDRVGGIQYF,TGTGCCAGCAATCTCCAGGACAGGGTGGGGGGCATTCAGTACTTC
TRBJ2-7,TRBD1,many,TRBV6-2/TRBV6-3,CASRLQGLDYEQYF,TGTGCCAGCAGGTTACAGGGGCTCGACTACGAGCAGTACTTC
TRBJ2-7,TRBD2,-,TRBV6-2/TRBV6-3,CASTRDYPAYEQYF,TGTGCCAGCACCAGGGACTACCCAGCCTACGAGCAGTACTTC
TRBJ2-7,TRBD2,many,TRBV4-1,CASSPGLAGAHRYEQYF,TGCGCCAGCAGCCCGGGACTAGCGGGGGCCCACCGATACGAGCAGTACTTC
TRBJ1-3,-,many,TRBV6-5,CASSPFASGSGNTIYF,TGTGCCAGCAGTCCTTTTGCCTCCGGGTCTGGAAACACCATATATTTT
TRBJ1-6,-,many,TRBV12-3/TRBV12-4,CASSSGRLLNSPLHF,TGTGCCAGCAGTTCGGGGCGGCTGCTTAATTCACCCCTCCACTTT
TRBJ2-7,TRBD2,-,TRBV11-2,CASSSGPAGTYEQYF,TGTGCCAGCAGCTCCGGCCCAGCGGGGACTTACGAGCAGTACTTC
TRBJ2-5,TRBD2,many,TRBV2,CASGEGFQETQYF,TGTGCCAGCGGGGAGGGGTTCCAAGAGACCCAGTACTTC
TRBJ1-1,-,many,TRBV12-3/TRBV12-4,CASRAGRMNTEAFF,TGTGCCAGCAGAGCGGGACGGATGAACACTGAAGCTTTCTTT
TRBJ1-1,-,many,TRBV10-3,CAIGRLGGTEAFF,TGTGCCATCGGTCGACTGGGAGGAACTGAAGCTTTCTTT